These 10 T cell receptor beta chains share one sample of origin, sequenced in a study of regulatory T cells in long-lasting Graves disease. Relying on iRepertoire HTBI primers and Arm-PCR of CDR3 regions, the team built TCR beta libraries. TCRdb independently ran MiXCR on the multiplex PCR reads; one entry per CDR3 protein. The sample has 400,000 to 550,000 distinct CDR3 sequences, around 15% seen once. Time point in this sample: newly diagnosed GD, antithyroid drugs for less than 3 months. From PBMCs, RNA was extracted and then used to make the TCR library. These same records also appear under a second study, on T cells in Graves' hyperthyroidism and ophthalmopathy.

The sequenced sample was peripheral blood mononuclear cells (PBMCs), obtained at new diagnosis, from a patient treated with antithyroid drugs. The receptors shown here come from a woman aged 25 to 39 with Graves disease.

With respect to this clonotype: One end of the junction fails to match germline, which may point to a read error. The V and J genes are TRBV7-3 and TRBJ1-2; D is undetermined. This CDR3 is 13 amino acids long. Germline CDR1 is SGHTA and CDR2 is FQGTGA. CDR3 bases: TGCGCCAGCAGCTTCCGACACAGCAATGGCTACACCTTC. This translates into CASSFRHSNGYTF.

The sample holds a few counts of this clonotype. The rearrangement links TRBV11-2 to TRBJ2-1; the D gene could be TRBD1 or TRBD2 (6 bases each). The germline V gene has CDR1 SGHAT and CDR2 FQNNGV. Deletions cut 0 bases from V and 1 base from J, with 10 bases between. This CDR3 has 16 amino acids. Here the CDR3 DNA reads TGTGCCAGCAGCTTAGAAAGGAGGGGGTCCTACAATGAGCAGTTCTTC. It yields the protein CASSLERRGSYNEQFF. Using reference TRBV11-2 and TRBJ2-1 for the parts outside the CDR3, the full variable domain is EAGVAQSPRYKIIEKRQSVAFWCNPISGHATLYWYQQILGQGPKLLIQFQNNGVVDDSQLPKDRFSAERLKGVDSTLKIQPAKLEDSAVYLCASSLERRGSYNEQFFGPGTRLTVL.

This clonotype was picked up many times. The chain couples TRBV6-1 to TRBJ2-3, with 9 bases that match TRBD2. This CDR3 region has 18 residues. CDR1 and CDR2 from the germline V gene are MNHNS and SASEGT. Losses at the gene ends were 0 bases for V and 0 bases for J; bases not matched to a gene: 7. This CDR3 is CASSEAKTSGLSTDTQYF. DNA of the CDR3: TGTGCCAGCAGTGAAGCTAAGACTAGCGGCCTTAGCACAGATACGCAGTATTTT.

The J gene is TRBJ2-1, the V gene TRBV10-2; the D gene is possibly TRBD2 (6 bases). Germline-derived CDR1 and CDR2 are WSHSY and SAAADI. The CDR3 extends over 13 amino acids. V was trimmed by 7 bases and J by 4 bases, leaving 11 bases between them. CDR3 amino acids: CASTAGTYNEQFF. The CDR3 DNA reads as TGCGCCAGCACTGCGGGAACGTACAATGAGCAGTTCTTC.

This clonotype was observed at least ten times. The CDR3 DNA sequence: TGTGCCAGCAGCGAAGTCCCAAGCGGGGGCACCGGGGAGCTGTTTTTT. It translates to CASSEVPSGGTGELFF. The J gene is TRBJ2-2, the V gene TRBV13, with 8 bases matching TRBD2. The CDR3 spans 16 residues. J gave up 4 bases and V 5 bases, and 9 bases lay outside the gene matches. Per germline, CDR1 PRHDT and CDR2 FYEKMQ (reference sequence).

This clonotype has at least ten counts. V is TRBV11-2 and J is TRBJ2-1, with D maybe TRBD1 (5 bases). The CDR3 is made up of 12 amino acids. Trimming removed 4 bases from V and 11 bases from J, with 12 bases in between. The germline V gene encodes CDR1 SGHAT and CDR2 FQNNGV. CDR3 coding DNA: TGTGCCAGCAGCTCCTTGACAGATAAGCAGTTCTTC. Its translation: CASSSLTDKQFF. The full variable domain, in which reference TRBV11-2 and TRBJ2-1 provide the parts outside the CDR3, is EAGVAQSPRYKIIEKRQSVAFWCNPISGHATLYWYQQILGQGPKLLIQFQNNGVVDDSQLPKDRFSAERLKGVDSTLKIQPAKLEDSAVYLCASSSLTDKQFFGPGTRLTVL.

This CDR3 reads CASSIQGLGEQYF. CDR3 in DNA: TGTGCCAGCAGTATACAGGGTTTAGGCGAGCAGTACTTC. The chain joins TRBV12-3 or TRBV12-4 to TRBJ2-7; tentatively, D is TRBD1 (6 bases). This CDR3 comprises 13 residues. The V and J ends lost 5 bases and 6 bases respectively, with 14 bases between them.

This clonotype came up a few times. The rearrangement uses TRBV7-9 and TRBJ1-4, with 7 nucleotides matching TRBD1. Per germline, CDR1 SEHNR and CDR2 FQNEAQ (reference sequence). The CDR3 is 16 residues long. V was clipped by 2 bases and J by 5 bases; unmatched bases: 8. In DNA, the CDR3 is TGTGCCAGCAGCTTAATTGCGGGACAGCCGAATGAAAAACTGTTTTTT. Translating it yields CASSLIAGQPNEKLFF.

The table lists this clonotype with many counts. CDR3 region: CASSFGQSGADTQYF. For the CDR3, the DNA is TGTGCCAGCAGTTTTGGACAGTCTGGGGCAGATACGCAGTATTTT. V and J are TRBV6-2 or TRBV6-3 and TRBJ2-3, with a possible D match to TRBD1 (6 bases). This CDR3 has 15 amino acids. The V end lost 4 bases, the J end lost 4 bases, and 15 bases lay between the germline ends. Germline V lookup: CDR1 MNHEY, CDR2 SVGEGT.

The J gene is TRBJ2-3, the V gene TRBV7-9; unclear D gene. This CDR3 has 12 amino acids. The germline V gene has CDR1 SEHNR and CDR2 FQNEAQ (reference sequence). V dropped 9 bases and J dropped 2 bases, with 9 bases sitting between them. The CDR3 reads CARTEITDTQYF. The CDR3 DNA sequence: TGTGCCAGGACGGAGATCACAGATACGCAGTATTTT.